This TCR beta chain comes out of a study of low-dose radiotherapy and immunotherapy resistance in tumors. This clonotype was counted at least ten times. Primers targeting TRAV and TRBV primed first-strand cDNA, covering alpha and beta chains. It was with a constant-region primer and a V-primer adapter that TCRs were amplified over roughly 19 PCR cycles. MiXCR, run by TCRdb on the reads, gives a single entry per CDR3 protein. The sample yields approximately 70,000 distinct CDR3 sequences, around a third seen once. Time point meaning: before trial treatment. The germline V gene encodes CDR1 SGHRS and CDR2 YFSETQ. The CDR3 is 17 residues long. Trimming took 3 bases from V and 0 from J; bases not matched to a gene: 4.

The material sequenced was PBMCs, taken before treatment. This chain joins TRBV5-1 and TRBJ2-5; the match to TRBD2 covers 14 bases. This TCR was recovered from a female donor with ovarian cancer. CDR3 sequence (DNA): TGCGCCAGCAGCTCCGGGACTAGCGGGGGTTACCAAGAGACCCAGTACTTC. This codes for CASSSGTSGGYQETQYF.